A selection of T cell receptor beta chains follows, all from one sample in a study of T cell responses to AZD1222 COVID-19 vaccine. TCRdb keeps only in-frame clones here, not all; method: immunoSEQ multiplex PCR. The table lists about 180,000 clones, 90% to 95% of them singletons. The sample here was peripheral blood, taken 28 days after the second dose of the MenACWY control vaccine. These receptors were taken from an adult who received the MenACWY meningococcal vaccine as a control. Both conserved end residues are part of each CDR3. A D gene is named only where the DNA matches it firmly. The listing skips clone size in some rows; elsewhere it reads once, few, many or a size class.

len	abundance	v_gene	d_gene	j_gene	CDR3aa	CDR3nt
15	-	TRBV5-1	TRBD1	TRBJ1-2	CASSEGDRDNYGYTF	TGCGCCAGCAGCGAGGGGGACAGGGATAACTATGGCTACACCTTC
14	-	TRBV7-9	-	TRBJ1-3	CASSFLRGGNTIYF	TGTGCCAGCAGCTTTCTAAGGGGAGGAAACACCATATATTTT
14	-	TRBV7-2	-	TRBJ1-6	CASSYRTADSPLHF	TGTGCCAGCAGCTACCGGACAGCGGATTCACCCCTCCACTTT
16	-	TRBV4-2	TRBD1	TRBJ1-1	CASSQPIGTVNTEAFF	TGTGCCAGCAGCCAGCCCATTGGGACAGTGAACACTGAAGCTTTCTTT
15	-	TRBV12-5	-	TRBJ2-2	CASGFGRSNTGELFF	TGTGCTAGTGGCTTCGGACGGTCCAACACCGGGGAGCTGTTTTTT
13	-	TRBV3-1/TRBV3-2	-	TRBJ1-2	CASSQGGYYGYTF	TGTGCCAGCAGCCAAGGAGGGTACTATGGCTACACCTTC
14	-	TRBV7-2	TRBD1	TRBJ1-6	CASSYRDSNSPLHF	TGTGCCAGCAGCTACCGGGACAGTAATTCACCCCTCCACTTT
13	few	TRBV13	-	TRBJ2-7	CASSRLGVREQYF	TGTGCCAGCAGCCGTCTGGGGGTCCGCGAGCAGTACTTC
16	-	TRBV27	TRBD1	TRBJ2-7	CASRRHRGVASYEQYF	TGTGCCAGCAGACGCCACAGGGGAGTCGCCTCCTACGAGCAGTACTTC
16	once	TRBV6-2/TRBV6-3	TRBD1	TRBJ2-3	CASSYSRQGYTDTQYF	TGTGCCAGCAGTTACTCGAGACAGGGGTACACAGATACGCAGTATTTT
13	-	TRBV30	-	TRBJ1-5	CAWSWGNSQPQHF	TGTGCCTGGAGTTGGGGTAATAGTCAGCCCCAGCATTTT
12	-	TRBV2	-	TRBJ1-5	CASSGDNQPQHF	TGTGCCAGCTCCGGGGACAATCAGCCCCAGCATTTT
15	-	TRBV7-9	-	TRBJ1-1	CASSLAEGMNTEAFF	TGTGCCAGCAGCTTAGCGGAAGGGATGAACACTGAAGCTTTCTTT
13	-	TRBV12-3/TRBV12-4	TRBD1	TRBJ2-7	CASSRPGQVLQYF	TGTGCCAGCAGTAGGCCGGGACAGGTCTTACAGTACTTC
15	-	TRBV6-2/TRBV6-3	-	TRBJ1-1	CASSYSADWKTEAFF	TGTGCCAGCAGTTACTCCGCGGATTGGAAGACTGAAGCTTTCTTT
14	-	TRBV6-6	TRBD1	TRBJ1-6	CASSWDRGRSPLHF	TGTGCCAGCAGTTGGGACAGGGGGCGTTCACCCCTCCACTTT
15	-	TRBV19	TRBD1	TRBJ1-2	CASSSPTGGAYGYTF	TGTGCCAGTAGTTCTCCAACAGGGGGGGCCTATGGCTACACCTTC
14	-	TRBV10-3	-	TRBJ2-7	CAISVRTEGAEQYF	TGTGCCATCAGTGTCCGGACTGAGGGCGCCGAGCAGTACTTC
13	-	TRBV2	TRBD1	TRBJ1-5	CATGTGGNQPQHF	TGTGCCACCGGTACAGGGGGTAATCAGCCCCAGCATTTT
13	-	TRBV2	-	TRBJ2-7	CASSETRTYEQYF	TGTGCCAGCAGTGAAACACGGACCTACGAGCAGTACTTC
14	-	TRBV7-9	-	TRBJ2-2	CASNSQSGVGELFF	TGTGCCAGCAACTCCCAATCTGGGGTCGGGGAGCTGTTTTTT
17	-	TRBV19	TRBD1	TRBJ1-4	CASRYSGQGISNEKLFF	TGTGCCAGTAGATACTCGGGACAGGGGATATCTAATGAAAAACTGTTTTTT